This passage covers 29 T cell receptor beta chains from one sample sequenced in a study of T cells after somatic rescue of genetic block. Only in-frame clones appear in the TCRdb table, and some are missing; sequencing was by immunoSEQ multiplex PCR. The profile covers roughly 120,000 clones, with around nine tenths appearing a single time and about 1.5% taken by the ten largest. The sample consisted of peripheral blood mononuclear cells (PBMCs). The receptors were sampled from a young woman.

In this sample, this clone turned up a few times. The chain carries TRBV29-1 and TRBJ1-1; D is unresolved. The CDR3 is 11 residues long. Trimming pared 6 bases from V and 5 bases from J, leaving 10 bases between. The germline V gene encodes CDR1 SQVTM and CDR2 ANQGSEA. In DNA, the CDR3 is TGCAGCGTACCAAGCGAGACTGAAGCTTTCTTT. Its protein product is CSVPSETEAFF.

The J gene is TRBJ1-1, the V gene TRBV5-4, with 9 positions matching TRBD1. This CDR3 has 16 amino acids. Germline V gene lookup returns CDR1 SGHNT and CDR2 YYREEE (reference sequence). The junction had 6 bases not matched to a gene; V was cut back by 0 bases and J by 3 bases. The CDR3 region is CASSLDTGGWDTEAFF. Here the CDR3 DNA reads TGTGCCAGCAGCTTGGATACAGGGGGCTGGGACACTGAAGCTTTCTTT.

This clone was observed a single time. J is TRBJ1-6 and V is TRBV19, with D tentatively TRBD1 (5 bases). Deletions cut 4 bases from V and 10 bases from J, with 14 bases between. CDR1 and CDR2 from the germline V gene are LNHDA and SQIVND (reference sequence). The CDR3 spans 14 residues. The DNA of the CDR3 is TGTGCCAGTAGTACCGCGGGGGGAGAGTCACCCCTCCACTTT. It yields the protein CASSTAGGESPLHF.

The rearrangement uses TRBV7-2 and TRBJ2-2; 8 nucleotides line up with TRBD1. Per the germline V gene, CDR1 is SGHTA and CDR2 is FQGNSA. The V segment lost 3 bases and the J segment 5 bases; nucleotides outside the gene matches: 5. This CDR3 has 15 residues. This CDR3 is CASSLGQAGTGELFF. CDR3 nucleotides: TGTGCCAGCAGCTTGGGACAGGCTGGAACCGGGGAGCTGTTTTTT.

The chain combines TRBV5-1 with TRBJ2-1; D is possibly TRBD1 (6 bases). Germline CDR1 SGHRS, CDR2 YFSETQ. The CDR3 runs 14 residues. Trimming stripped 2 bases from V and 2 bases from J, with 8 bases between. The CDR3 DNA sequence: TGCGCCAGCAGCTTACCAGGGGCCTACAATGAGCAGTTCTTC. This sequence encodes CASSLPGAYNEQFF.

V gene TRBV5-1 combines with J gene TRBJ2-3, with 8 bases identical to TRBD2. The V gene end was trimmed by 0 bases and the J gene end by 1 base; junction bases not matched to a gene: 4. CDR3 size: 16 residues. Germline V lookup: CDR1 SGHRS, CDR2 YFSETQ. The CDR3 protein is CASSLALAGGTDTQYF. The CDR3 DNA reads as TGCGCCAGCAGCTTGGCGCTAGCGGGTGGCACAGATACGCAGTATTTT. Looking up the rest from reference TRBV5-1 and TRBJ2-3 gives the full variable domain: KAGVTQTPRYLIKTRGQQVTLSCSPISGHRSVSWYQQTPGQGLQFLFEYFSETQRNKGNFPGRFSGRQFSNSRSEMNVSTLELGDSALYLCASSLALAGGTDTQYFGPGTRLTVL.

This clone was counted a single time. J is TRBJ1-1 and V is TRBV10-3; 8 bases are a match to TRBD1. V dropped 10 bases and J dropped 5; count of bases not matched to a gene: 18. The CDR3 is made up of 16 amino acids. CDR1 is ENHRY, CDR2 SYGVKD, per germline. The CDR3 DNA reads as TGTGCCACTACACAGGGGGAAGGGGCCTGGGAAACTGAAGCTTTCTTT. Translated: CATTQGEGAWETEAFF.

The V and J genes are TRBV7-8 and TRBJ1-5; tentatively, D is TRBD1 (5 bases). V gave up 1 base and J gave up 6 bases, with 13 bases separating them. Germline V gene data show CDR1 as SGHVS and CDR2 as FQNEAQ. This CDR3 region has 15 residues. CDR3 DNA sequence: TGTGCCAGCAGCTTAGGGGGACGGAGCGGTCAGCCCCAGCATTTT. It yields the protein CASSLGGRSGQPQHF. The variable domain in full, completed from reference TRBV7-8 and TRBJ1-5, reads GAGVSQSPRYKVAKRGQDVALRCDPISGHVSLFWYQQALGQGPEFLTYFQNEAQLDKSGLPSDRFFAERPEGSVSTLKIQRTQQEDSAVYLCASSLGGRSGQPQHFGDGTRLSIL.

In DNA, the CDR3 is TGTGCCAGCAGTGGTGGTGGTACGGGGTTTCGGGAGACCCAGTACTTC. It yields the protein CASSGGGTGFRETQYF. The chain recombines TRBV5-4 with TRBJ2-5; tentatively, D is TRBD2 (5 bases). The V end lost 5 bases, the J end lost 5 bases, and 22 bases lay between the germline ends. The length of the CDR3 is 16 residues. The germline gives CDR1 SGHNT, CDR2 YYREEE (reference sequence).

CDR3 sequence: CASSGDKGPNSPLHF. CDR3 in DNA: TGTGCCAGCAGCGGAGACAAGGGGCCTAATTCACCCCTCCACTTT. The chain recombines TRBV9 with TRBJ1-6, with D perhaps TRBD1 (5 bases). Trimming stripped 3 bases from V and 6 bases from J, with 13 bases between. This CDR3 spans 15 amino acids. CDR1 and CDR2 from the germline V gene are SGDLS and YYNGEE.

The chain uses TRBV12-5 and TRBJ2-1; D uncertain. CDR1 and CDR2 (germline): LGHNT, FRNRAP. The V and J ends lost 0 bases and 8 bases respectively, with 5 bases between them. There are 12 residues in the CDR3. CDR3 sequence reads: CASGLVPHEQFF. CDR3 sequence (DNA): TGTGCTAGTGGTTTGGTACCCCATGAGCAGTTCTTC.

This chain links TRBV7-2 with TRBJ1-2, with TRBD1 identical over 7 bases. CDR1 is SGHTA and CDR2 is FQGNSA in the germline V gene. The CDR3 spans 13 residues. The V and J ends lost 2 bases and 7 bases, in that order; junction bases with no gene match: 4. The CDR3 loop reads CASSLRRGLGYTF. Here the CDR3 DNA reads TGTGCCAGCAGCTTAAGGAGGGGGCTTGGCTACACCTTC.

The gene calls are TRBV2 and TRBJ2-7; D possibly corresponds to TRBD1 (6 bases). The germline CDR1 and CDR2 sequences are SNHLY and FYNNEI. The V end was cut by 4 bases, the J end by 4 bases, with 17 bases between. The CDR3 spans 15 residues. The CDR3 region is CASSAGQWGRYEQYF. CDR3 nucleotides: TGTGCCAGCAGTGCCGGACAGTGGGGCAGATACGAGCAGTACTTC.

This clone was recorded once. The CDR3 reads CASSAQPRRPQPPNYGYTF. The CDR3 nucleotides are TGCGCCAGCAGCGCCCAGCCCCGCAGGCCGCAACCTCCTAACTATGGCTACACCTTC. V and J are TRBV5-1 and TRBJ1-2; D remains ambiguous. Trimming stripped 4 bases from V and 0 bases from J, with 25 bases between. CDR3 length: 19 residues. In germline, CDR1 is SGHRS, CDR2 YFSETQ.

V gene TRBV6-1 combines with J gene TRBJ1-6; D ambiguous. This CDR3 is 20 amino acids long. V lost 3 bases and J 0 bases, leaving 21 bases between the germline ends. CDR1 is MNHNS and CDR2 is SASEGT in the germline V gene. CDR3: CASSETPSYLRSSYNSPLHF. The CDR3 DNA follows: TGTGCCAGCAGTGAGACCCCTTCTTACCTCCGGAGCTCCTATAATTCACCCCTCCACTTT.

V and J are TRBV28 and TRBJ2-1; TRBD2 matches at 8 bases. The V segment lost 7 bases and the J segment 5 bases; nucleotides outside the gene matches: 10. This CDR3 spans 15 amino acids. Germline-derived CDR1 and CDR2 are MDHEN and SYDVKM. CDR3: CASTLRAGVNNEQFF. In DNA, the CDR3 is TGTGCCAGCACCCTTAGAGCGGGGGTTAACAATGAGCAGTTCTTC.

V is TRBV4-2 and J is TRBJ1-3; D possibly corresponds to TRBD1 (6 bases). The CDR3 loop spans 17 amino acids. Germline V lookup: CDR1 LGHNA, CDR2 YNFKEQ. Trimming took off 1 base at V and 0 bases at J, with 13 bases between the two ends. Here the CDR3 reads CASSQGDTASSGNTIYF. The CDR3, as DNA: TGTGCCAGCAGCCAAGGGGACACCGCGAGCTCTGGAAACACCATATATTTT.

This clone was picked up a small number of times. This chain uses TRBV19 with TRBJ1-1, with D maybe TRBD1 (5 bases). V was cut by 3 bases and J by 4 bases, with 12 bases left in between. Germline V gene lookup returns CDR1 LNHDA and CDR2 SQIVND (reference sequence). The CDR3 sequence is 14 residues long. This CDR3 reads CASSISGGSTEAFF. CDR3 nucleotide sequence: TGTGCCAGTAGTATCAGTGGGGGTAGCACTGAAGCTTTCTTT.

The J gene is TRBJ2-3, the V gene TRBV7-2; D gene unclear. V lost 1 base and J 8 bases, leaving 13 bases between the germline ends. This CDR3 is built from 14 residues. CDR1 and CDR2 from the germline V gene are SGHTA and FQGNSA. Here the CDR3 reads CASSLELPQSTQYF. In DNA form, the CDR3 reads TGTGCCAGCAGCTTAGAACTCCCCCAGAGTACGCAGTATTTT. Looking up the rest from reference TRBV7-2 and TRBJ2-3 gives the full variable domain: GAGVSQSPSNKVTEKGKDVELRCDPISGHTALYWYRQSLGQGLEFLIYFQGNSAPDKSGLPSDRFSAERTGGSVSTLTIQRTQQEDSAVYLCASSLELPQSTQYFGPGTRLTVL.

The chain couples TRBV5-1 to TRBJ2-3; the match to TRBD2 covers 15 bases. Germline lookup yields CDR1 SGHRS and CDR2 YFSETQ. Trimming at V came to 3 bases and at J to 0 bases, leaving 5 bases not matched to a gene. The CDR3 consists of 18 residues. DNA of the CDR3: TGCGCCAGCAGCTCGGGACTAGCGGGGGGCCCTAGCACAGATACGCAGTATTTT. This sequence encodes CASSSGLAGGPSTDTQYF.

This clone was counted between two and nine times. The V and J genes are TRBV29-1 and TRBJ1-1; TRBD1 might be the D (5 bases). Trimming shortened V by 5 bases and J by 5 bases, and 12 bases separated the two germline ends. The germline V gene encodes CDR1 SQVTM and CDR2 ANQGSEA. CDR3 length equals 12 residues. CDR3 sequence reads: CSVTPQETEAFF. CDR3 coding DNA: TGCAGCGTTACACCACAGGAGACTGAAGCTTTCTTT.

This clone was recorded once. This rearrangement joins TRBV5-3 to TRBJ2-3, with 10 bases matching TRBD2. TRBV5-3 is filed as an ORF, its function uncertain. This CDR3 comprises 15 residues. Unmatched junction bases numbered 8, after V lost 9 bases and J lost 1 base. The CDR3 nucleotides read TGTGCCATCGTTGACGGGACTAGCGGCACAGATACGCAGTATTTT. Translation gives CAIVDGTSGTDTQYF.

This clone showed up just once. The chain recombines TRBV11-3 with TRBJ1-5; D is uncertain. Trimming took off 4 bases at V and 6 bases at J, with 7 bases between the two ends. The CDR3 is 12 amino acids. CDR1 and CDR2 from the germline V gene are SGHNT and YENEEA. CDR3 coding DNA: TGTGCCAGCAGCTCGGGTAGTCAGCCCCAGCATTTT. Translated, it gives CASSSGSQPQHF.

The chain employs TRBV5-1 and TRBJ2-7; perhaps TRBD1 as D (6 bases). This CDR3 is built from 15 residues. Germline-derived CDR1 and CDR2 are SGHRS and YFSETQ. V was trimmed by 0 bases and J by 10 bases, leaving 20 bases between them. Here the CDR3 reads CASSLGTENSPPQYF. The DNA of the CDR3 is TGCGCCAGCAGCTTGGGGACAGAGAACTCTCCGCCCCAGTACTTC.

The genes are TRBV5-6 and TRBJ2-1; D gene unclear. CDR3 length: 15 amino acids. Trimming pared 0 bases from V and 2 bases from J, leaving 9 bases between. Germline loops: CDR1 SGHDT, CDR2 YYEEEE. CDR3 amino acids: CASSLAPNPYNEQFF. The CDR3 bases are TGTGCCAGCAGCTTGGCGCCTAACCCCTACAATGAGCAGTTCTTC. Full variable domain (missing parts from reference TRBV5-6 and TRBJ2-1): DAGVTQSPTHLIKTRGQQVTLRCSPKSGHDTVSWYQQALGQGPQFIFQYYEEEERQRGNFPDRFSGHQFPNYSSELNVNALLLGDSALYLCASSLAPNPYNEQFFGPGTRLTVL.

As concerns this clone: The sample contains more than one DNA sequence encoding this CDR3. The chain links TRBV5-1 to TRBJ2-5, with D hard to call. The CDR3 runs 11 residues. Per germline, CDR1 SGHRS and CDR2 YFSETQ. With 2 bases removed from V and 3 bases from J, the gap between germline ends came to 2 bases. The CDR3 DNA reads as TGCGCCAGCAGCTTAGAAGAGACCCAGTACTTC. Residues: CASSLEETQYF.

The V gene is TRBV7-2, the J gene TRBJ1-4, with D unclear. V lost 5 bases, J lost 8 bases, and 12 bases lay in between. Per germline, CDR1 SGHTA and CDR2 FQGNSA. The CDR3 spans 13 residues. The CDR3: CASSLKRYEKLFF. The CDR3 bases are TGTGCCAGCAGCCTCAAGAGGTACGAAAAACTGTTTTTT.

V gene TRBV4-1 combines with J gene TRBJ1-6; no reliable D call. The CDR3 sequence is 17 residues long. Germline V gene data show CDR1 as MGHRA and CDR2 as YSYEKL. The germline V and J ends were trimmed by 0 bases and 8 bases, with 17 bases remaining between them. CDR3 in DNA: TGCGCCAGCAGCCAAGACCACTCATTATATCCGGATTCACCCCTCCACTTT. Translating it yields CASSQDHSLYPDSPLHF.

This chain links TRBV7-2 with TRBJ1-1, with D unresolved. Germline CDR1 and CDR2: SGHTA and FQGNSA. The CDR3 totals 15 residues. The V and J ends lost 7 bases and 1 base respectively, with 16 bases between them. The CDR3 is CASILTQTKNTEAFF. The CDR3, as DNA: TGTGCCAGCATCCTTACACAGACAAAGAACACTGAAGCTTTCTTT.